In this sample, the clone carrying this T cell receptor (beta chain) turned up many times. This entry belongs to a study of breast tumors, draining lymph nodes, adjacent tissues. TCRdb reanalysed the multiplex PCR reads using MiXCR and keeps one entry per CDR3 protein. In the table there are 75,000 to 100,000 distinct CDR3 sequences, around 20% of which are singletons. Breast cancer patients provided tissue from their axillary draining lymph nodes. This clonotype originated in a female donor with breast cancer. Some clones in this sample may be carry-over from other donors' samples. The specimen was axillary lymph node tissue.

The DNA of the CDR3 is TGTGCCAGTAGTATATTGAGCGGGACCACAGATACGCAGTATTTT. This translates into CASSILSGTTDTQYF. The rearrangement uses TRBV19 and TRBJ2-3, with 7 bases identical to TRBD2. This CDR3 region has 15 residues. V shed 2 bases and J 2 bases; nucleotides not matched to a gene: 4. Germline CDR1 and CDR2: LNHDA and SQIVND (reference sequence).